Below are 26 T cell receptor beta chains sequenced from a single sample in a study of shared clonotypes between healthy human individuals. The protocol was immunoSEQ multiplex PCR, while the TCRdb copy is restricted to in-frame clones and leaves out a portion. The sample has 450,000 to 500,000 clones, 79% seen once. Sequencing was performed on PBMCs. These receptors all come from a woman between 35 and 50 years old in good health. Some clones in this sample may be carry-over from other donors' samples.

This rearrangement joins TRBV23-1 to TRBJ2-7; 7 bases match TRBD1. TRBV23-1 is identified as an open reading frame with a role that is uncertain. The CDR3 has 13 residues. The junction had 6 bases not matched to a gene; V was cut back by 8 bases and J by 2 bases. CDR3 residues: CASGDRDPYEQYF. Here the CDR3 DNA reads TGCGCCAGCGGCGACAGGGATCCCTACGAGCAGTACTTC.

The chain couples TRBV19 to TRBJ1-4, with a tentative D call TRBD1 (5 bases). Germline lookup yields CDR1 LNHDA and CDR2 SQIVND (reference sequence). Deletions cut 6 bases from V and 7 bases from J, with 15 bases between. The CDR3 consists of 14 residues. CDR3 protein: CASSQGSGGEKLFF. The DNA for the CDR3 is TGTGCCAGTAGCCAGGGAAGTGGCGGTGAAAAACTGTTTTTT.

The rearrangement uses TRBV20-1 and TRBJ2-7; D is unclear. Germline V gene lookup returns CDR1 DFQATT and CDR2 SNEGSKA (reference sequence). The ends were cut back, 3 bases at V and 4 bases at J, with 4 bases in the middle. The CDR3 spans 10 residues. CDR3 coding DNA: TGCAGTGCTAGTAGGTACGAGCAGTACTTC. Protein sequence: CSASRYEQYF.

The CDR3 spells CASIRAAGVTYNEQFF. CDR3 nucleotide sequence: TGTGCCAGCATAAGAGCGGCGGGAGTTACCTACAATGAGCAGTTCTTC. V gene TRBV27 combines with J gene TRBJ2-1; 7 bases align to TRBD2. This CDR3 spans 16 amino acids. Germline lookup yields CDR1 MNHEY and CDR2 SMNVEV (reference sequence). V was pared by 7 bases and J by 2 bases, with 11 bases of the junction left unmatched.

This chain links TRBV2 with TRBJ2-5; TRBD2 agrees at 16 bases. This CDR3 has 16 residues. The V segment lost 6 bases and the J segment 7 bases; nucleotides outside the gene matches: 8. The germline gives CDR1 SNHLY, CDR2 FYNNEI. The CDR3 region is CASRPGLAGGPGTQYF. The CDR3 DNA sequence: TGTGCCAGCAGACCGGGACTAGCGGGAGGGCCGGGGACCCAGTACTTC.

The CDR3 DNA reads as TGTGCCAGCGGAGCGGGAGGGCCGGTAGAGACCCAGTACTTC. This translates into CASGAGGPVETQYF. The V gene is TRBV11-2, the J gene TRBJ2-5; 10 nucleotides align to TRBD2. Trimming at V came to 8 bases and at J to 4 bases, leaving 7 bases not matched to a gene. Germline CDR1 and CDR2: SGHAT and FQNNGV. The CDR3 totals 14 residues.

The chain employs TRBV9 and TRBJ1-2; D is perhaps TRBD1 (6 bases). The germline CDR1 and CDR2 sequences are SGDLS and YYNGEE. V was pared by 5 bases and J by 7 bases, with 24 bases between. The CDR3 is 16 residues long. The CDR3 reads CASSATNAGVLGGYTF. The CDR3, as DNA: TGTGCCAGCAGTGCGACGAACGCAGGGGTGTTGGGTGGCTACACCTTC. Combining the CDR3 with reference TRBV9 and TRBJ1-2 gives the whole variable domain DSGVTQTPKHLITATGQRVTLRCSPRSGDLSVYWYQQSLDQGLQFLIQYYNGEERAKGNILERFSAQQFPDLHSELNLSSLELGDSALYFCASSATNAGVLGGYTFGSGTRLTVV.

The CDR3 region is CASSSERQGYSGANVLTF. The CDR3 DNA is TGTGCCAGCAGCTCAGAACGACAGGGATACTCTGGGGCCAACGTCCTGACTTTC. The V call is TRBV5-8, the J call TRBJ2-6, with 7 positions matching TRBD1. The CDR3 is made up of 18 amino acids. Trimming took 3 bases from V and 0 from J; bases not matched to a gene: 9. CDR1 is SGHTS, CDR2 YDEGEE, per germline.

The chain is built from TRBV7-9 and TRBJ2-1; TRBD2 agrees at 11 bases. The CDR3 extends over 15 amino acids. The V gene end was trimmed by 5 bases and the J gene end by 7 bases; junction bases not matched to a gene: 7. Germline values: CDR1 SEHNR, CDR2 FQNEAQ (reference sequence). The CDR3 is CASSLLAGVTNEQFF. The CDR3 coding sequence is TGTGCCAGCAGCCTACTAGCGGGAGTAACAAATGAGCAGTTCTTC. Variable domain in full (rest from reference TRBV7-9 and TRBJ2-1): DTGVSQNPRHKITKRGQNVTFRCDPISEHNRLYWYRQTLGQGPEFLTYFQNEAQLEKSRLLSDRFSAERPKGSFSTLEIQRTEQGDSAMYLCASSLLAGVTNEQFFGPGTRLTVL.

The chain is built from TRBV7-2 and TRBJ1-2; 8 bases are shared with TRBD1. The CDR3 runs 14 residues. Losses at the gene ends were 6 bases for V and 5 bases for J; bases not matched to a gene: 8. Germline CDR1 reads SGHTA; CDR2 reads FQGNSA. The chain's CDR3 is CASSSAQGVYGYTF. Written as DNA, the CDR3 is TGTGCCAGCAGTTCGGCACAGGGGGTTTATGGCTACACCTTC.

The V and J genes are TRBV4-2 and TRBJ2-5; D is ambiguous. CDR3 length: 14 amino acids. Trimming removed 0 bases from V and 1 base from J, with 6 bases in between. Germline CDR1 reads LGHNA; CDR2 reads YNFKEQ. CDR3 sequence reads: CASSQETFQETQYF. The CDR3 DNA reads as TGTGCCAGCAGCCAAGAAACTTTCCAAGAGACCCAGTACTTC.

V is TRBV28 and J is TRBJ2-5; D might be TRBD1 (6 bases). The tail of the sequence fits TRBJ2-7 better, so the J call may be wrong. The CDR3 runs to 14 residues. Germline loops: CDR1 MDHEN, CDR2 SYDVKM. CDR3 bases: TGTGCCAGCACCTCTCCGACAGGACAATACGAGCAGTACTTC. Translated: CASTSPTGQYEQYF.

This clone has just a few counts. Additional DNA sequences in this sample encode the identical CDR3. This chain links TRBV5-1 with TRBJ2-1; 10 nucleotides match TRBD2. Germline CDR1 is SGHRS and CDR2 is YFSETQ. This CDR3 region has 17 residues. The V gene end was trimmed by 0 bases and the J gene end by 1 base; junction bases not matched to a gene: 4. CDR3 DNA: TGCGCCAGCAGCTTGGAAGCTAGCGGGAGTTCCTACAATGAGCAGTTCTTC. Translating it yields CASSLEASGSSYNEQFF.

The J gene is TRBJ1-3, the V gene TRBV30; a weak D match, TRBD1 (5 bases). CDR3 length: 18 residues. Germline V gene lookup returns CDR1 GTSNPN and CDR2 SVGIG (reference sequence). V was shortened by 0 bases and J by 0 bases, with 18 bases between the two germline ends. Here the CDR3 reads CAWSVLGARLSSGNTIYF. The CDR3 DNA reads as TGTGCCTGGAGTGTACTTGGGGCGAGGTTGAGCTCTGGAAACACCATATATTTT.

J is TRBJ2-1 and V is TRBV4-1; D gene unclear. Germline CDR1 and CDR2: MGHRA and YSYEKL. The CDR3 is made up of 13 amino acids. V was trimmed by 6 bases and J by 4 bases, leaving 10 bases between them. The CDR3 is CASSLVPYNEQFF. DNA of the CDR3: TGCGCCAGCAGTCTAGTGCCGTACAATGAGCAGTTCTTC.

This clone has only one observation. The genes are TRBV7-9 and TRBJ1-5, with D uncertain. Germline loops: CDR1 SEHNR, CDR2 FQNEAQ (reference sequence). Trimming took off 6 bases at V and 0 bases at J, with 21 bases between the two ends. CDR3 length: 18 amino acids. In nucleotides, the CDR3 is TGTGCCAGCAGTAGAAACTGGGGTGCTCTCGATAGCAATCAGCCCCAGCATTTT. Its protein product is CASSRNWGALDSNQPQHF. The full variable domain, with the rest looked up from reference TRBV7-9 and TRBJ1-5, is DTGVSQNPRHKITKRGQNVTFRCDPISEHNRLYWYRQTLGQGPEFLTYFQNEAQLEKSRLLSDRFSAERPKGSFSTLEIQRTEQGDSAMYLCASSRNWGALDSNQPQHFGDGTRLSIL.

V usage is TRBV11-2 and J usage is TRBJ2-7; D gene uncertain. V gave up 2 bases and J gave up 1 base, with 12 bases separating them. The CDR3 is made up of 15 amino acids. CDR1 is SGHAT, CDR2 FQNNGV, per germline. The CDR3 DNA reads as TGTGCCAGCAGCTTAAGGGTGGGTGAATCCTACGAGCAGTACTTC. Translation gives CASSLRVGESYEQYF.

This clone was recorded once. The chain has TRBV5-6 and TRBJ1-1; no clear D. CDR3 length: 13 residues. CDR1 is SGHDT, CDR2 YYEEEE, per germline. The V end lost 0 bases, the J end lost 3 bases, and 6 bases lay between the germline ends. The CDR3 nucleotides are TGTGCCAGCAGCTTGGGGCAGTACACTGAAGCTTTCTTT. Protein: CASSLGQYTEAFF.

The chain links TRBV2 to TRBJ2-7; 8 bases are shared with TRBD2. Germline loops: CDR1 SNHLY, CDR2 FYNNEI. After removal of 7 bases from V and 4 bases from J, the junction contained 6 bases not matched to a gene. The CDR3 totals 13 residues. CDR3 sequence (DNA): TGTGCCAGCACTTTCCGCGGGGGGTACGAGCAGTACTTC. Amino acids: CASTFRGGYEQYF.

This clone appeared a few times. The rearrangement joins TRBV19 to TRBJ2-3; the match to TRBD2 covers 8 bases. Germline CDR1 is LNHDA and CDR2 is SQIVND (reference sequence). Trimming removed 6 bases from V and 3 bases from J; junction bases left unmatched: 8. The CDR3 has 15 amino acids. Here the CDR3 DNA reads TGTGCCAGTAGGGCCGGGGGGGGACTTACAGATACGCAGTATTTT. Translation gives CASRAGGGLTDTQYF.

This chain joins TRBV7-9 and TRBJ1-1, with 7 bases lining up with TRBD1. CDR3 length: 13 residues. Trimming cost V 3 bases and J 3 bases; bases outside gene matches: 1. Germline V CDR1 and CDR2: SEHNR, FQNEAQ (reference sequence). CDR3 sequence (DNA): TGTGCCAGCAGCTTTGGACAGGACACTGAAGCTTTCTTT. Amino acids: CASSFGQDTEAFF.

This clone was picked up a small number of times. The CDR3 DNA sequence: TGTGCCAGCATGGCAGGGCCCTACGAGCAGTACTTC. Its translation is CASMAGPYEQYF. The V and J genes are TRBV27 and TRBJ2-7; D possibly corresponds to TRBD1 (5 bases). V was shortened by 7 bases and J by 2 bases, with 9 bases between the two germline ends. Germline lookup yields CDR1 MNHEY and CDR2 SMNVEV (reference sequence). This CDR3 spans 12 amino acids.

The chain has TRBV2 and TRBJ2-1, with 7 bases matching TRBD1. Germline V gene lookup returns CDR1 SNHLY and CDR2 FYNNEI. This CDR3 has 17 amino acids. With V trimmed by 6 bases and J by 0 bases, 11 bases remained unmatched. CDR3 sequence: CASRPRTGTFSYNEQFF. CDR3 nucleotide sequence: TGTGCCAGCAGACCCAGGACAGGCACCTTCTCCTACAATGAGCAGTTCTTC.

This chain connects TRBV2 to TRBJ2-5, with 7 bases lining up with TRBD1. V lost 2 bases and J lost 5; bases outside the gene matches: 8. This CDR3 contains 15 residues. Germline loops: CDR1 SNHLY, CDR2 FYNNEI. The CDR3 coding sequence is TGTGCCAGCAGTGAATTGACAGGGCAGGGGGAGACCCAGTACTTC. It translates to CASSELTGQGETQYF. The full variable domain, with the rest looked up from reference TRBV2 and TRBJ2-5, is EPEVTQTPSHQVTQMGQEVILRCVPISNHLYFYWYRQILGQKVEFLVSFYNNEISEKSEIFDDQFSVERPDGSNFTLKIRSTKLEDSAMYFCASSELTGQGETQYFGPGTRLLVL.

This clone was recorded a few times. This rearrangement joins TRBV30 to TRBJ2-7, with 9 bases that match TRBD2. Germline assignment: CDR1 GTSNPN and CDR2 SVGIG (reference sequence). Trimming removed 1 base from V and 4 bases from J; junction bases left unmatched: 11. The CDR3 extends over 16 amino acids. The CDR3 bases are TGTGCCTGGAGTGGGGCTCCGGGACTAGCTGATTACGAGCAGTACTTC. It yields the protein CAWSGAPGLADYEQYF.

This chain connects TRBV13 to TRBJ2-7; D gene ambiguous. Germline assignment: CDR1 PRHDT and CDR2 FYEKMQ (reference sequence). The germline V and J ends were trimmed by 5 bases and 3 bases, with 5 bases remaining between them. The CDR3 spans 11 residues. DNA of the CDR3: TGTGCCAGCAGCCGCTACTACGAGCAGTACTTC. It encodes CASSRYYEQYF.